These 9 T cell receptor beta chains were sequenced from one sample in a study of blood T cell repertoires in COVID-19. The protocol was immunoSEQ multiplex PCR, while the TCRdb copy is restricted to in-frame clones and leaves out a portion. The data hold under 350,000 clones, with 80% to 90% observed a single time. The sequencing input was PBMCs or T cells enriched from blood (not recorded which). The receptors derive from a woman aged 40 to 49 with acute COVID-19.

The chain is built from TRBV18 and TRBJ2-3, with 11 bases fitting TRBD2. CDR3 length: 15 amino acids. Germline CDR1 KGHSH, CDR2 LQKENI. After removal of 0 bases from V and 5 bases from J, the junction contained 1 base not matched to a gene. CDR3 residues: CASSPPGLAVDTQYF. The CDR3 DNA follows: TGTGCCAGCTCACCACCGGGACTAGCGGTAGATACGCAGTATTTT.

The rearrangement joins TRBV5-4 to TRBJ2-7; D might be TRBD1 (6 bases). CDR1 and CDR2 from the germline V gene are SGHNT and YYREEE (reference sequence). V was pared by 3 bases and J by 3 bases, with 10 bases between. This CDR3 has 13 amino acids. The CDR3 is CASSSRGYYEQYF. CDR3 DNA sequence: TGTGCCAGCAGCTCCAGGGGTTACTACGAGCAGTACTTC.

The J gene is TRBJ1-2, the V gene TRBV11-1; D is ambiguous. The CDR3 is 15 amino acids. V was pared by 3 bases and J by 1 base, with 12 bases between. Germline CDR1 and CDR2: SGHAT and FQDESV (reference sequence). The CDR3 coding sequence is TGTGCCAGCAGCTTGATGGGAGTAGGTAACTATGGCTACACCTTC. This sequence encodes CASSLMGVGNYGYTF.

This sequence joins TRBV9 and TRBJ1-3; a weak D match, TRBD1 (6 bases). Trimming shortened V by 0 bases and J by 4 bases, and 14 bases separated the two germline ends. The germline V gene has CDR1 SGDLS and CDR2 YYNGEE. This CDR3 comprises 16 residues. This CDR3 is CASSVAVRGAGNTIYF. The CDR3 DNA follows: TGTGCCAGCAGCGTAGCTGTGCGGGGGGCCGGAAACACCATATATTTT.

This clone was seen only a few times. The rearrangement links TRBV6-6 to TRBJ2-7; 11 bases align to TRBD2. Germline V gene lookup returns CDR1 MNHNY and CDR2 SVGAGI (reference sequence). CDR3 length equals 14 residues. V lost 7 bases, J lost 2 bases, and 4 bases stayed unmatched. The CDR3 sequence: CASNILAGAYEQYF. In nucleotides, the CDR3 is TGTGCCAGCAATATACTAGCGGGAGCCTACGAGCAGTACTTC.

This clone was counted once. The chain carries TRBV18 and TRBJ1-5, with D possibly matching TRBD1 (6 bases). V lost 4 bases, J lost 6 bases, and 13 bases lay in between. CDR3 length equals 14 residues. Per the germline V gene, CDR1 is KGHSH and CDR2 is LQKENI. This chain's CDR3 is CASSLGQWSQPQHF. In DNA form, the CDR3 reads TGTGCCAGCTCACTCGGACAGTGGAGTCAGCCCCAGCATTTT.

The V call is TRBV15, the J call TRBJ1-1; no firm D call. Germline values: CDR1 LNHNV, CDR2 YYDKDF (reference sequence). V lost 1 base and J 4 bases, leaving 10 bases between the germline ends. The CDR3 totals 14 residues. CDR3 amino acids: CATSRVRGSTEAFF. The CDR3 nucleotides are TGTGCCACCAGCAGAGTTCGGGGATCCACTGAAGCTTTCTTT.

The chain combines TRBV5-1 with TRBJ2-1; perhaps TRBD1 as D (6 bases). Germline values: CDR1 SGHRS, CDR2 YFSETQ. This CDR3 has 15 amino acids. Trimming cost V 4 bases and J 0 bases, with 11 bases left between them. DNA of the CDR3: TGCGCCAGCAGCAAGGACAGCAGCTCCTACAATGAGCAGTTCTTC. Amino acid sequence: CASSKDSSSYNEQFF.

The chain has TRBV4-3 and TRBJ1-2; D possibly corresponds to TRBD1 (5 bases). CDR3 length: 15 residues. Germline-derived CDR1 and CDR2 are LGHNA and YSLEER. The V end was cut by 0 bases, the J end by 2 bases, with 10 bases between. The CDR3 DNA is TGCGCCAGCAGCCAAGAGGGACTCACGAACTATGGCTACACCTTC. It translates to CASSQEGLTNYGYTF.